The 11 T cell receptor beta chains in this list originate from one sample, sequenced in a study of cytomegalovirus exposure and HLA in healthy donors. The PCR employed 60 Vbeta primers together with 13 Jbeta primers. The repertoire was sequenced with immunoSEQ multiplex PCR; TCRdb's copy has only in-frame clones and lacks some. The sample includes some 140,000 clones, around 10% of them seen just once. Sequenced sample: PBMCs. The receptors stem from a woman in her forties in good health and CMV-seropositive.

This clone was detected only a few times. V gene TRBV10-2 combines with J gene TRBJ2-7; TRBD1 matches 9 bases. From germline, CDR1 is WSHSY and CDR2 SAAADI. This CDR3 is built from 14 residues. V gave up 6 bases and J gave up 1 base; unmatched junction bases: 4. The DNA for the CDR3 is TGCGCCAGCAGGGGACAGGGCGCTTCCTACGAGCAGTACTTC. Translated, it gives CASRGQGASYEQYF.

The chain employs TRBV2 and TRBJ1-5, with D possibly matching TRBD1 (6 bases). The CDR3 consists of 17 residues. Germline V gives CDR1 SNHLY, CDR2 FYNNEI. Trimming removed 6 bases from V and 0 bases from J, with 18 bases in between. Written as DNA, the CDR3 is TGTGCCAGCAGAAGACAGGCCGGGGATTATAGCAATCAGCCCCAGCATTTT. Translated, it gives CASRRQAGDYSNQPQHF.

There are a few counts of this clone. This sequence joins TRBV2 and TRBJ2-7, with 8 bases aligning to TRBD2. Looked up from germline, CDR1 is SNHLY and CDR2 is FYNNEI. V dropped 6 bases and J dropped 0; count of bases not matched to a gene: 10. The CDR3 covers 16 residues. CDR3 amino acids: CASRTLAGLSSYEQYF. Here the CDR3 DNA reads TGTGCCAGCAGAACTTTAGCGGGACTCAGCTCCTACGAGCAGTACTTC.

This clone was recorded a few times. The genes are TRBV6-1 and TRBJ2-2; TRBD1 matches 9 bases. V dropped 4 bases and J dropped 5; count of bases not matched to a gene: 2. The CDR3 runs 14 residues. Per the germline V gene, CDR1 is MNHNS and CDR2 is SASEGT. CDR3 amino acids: CASSATGGTGELFF. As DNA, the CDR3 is TGTGCCAGCAGTGCGACAGGGGGGACCGGGGAGCTGTTTTTT.

CDR3 DNA: TGTGCCAGCAGCTTAGGAGGGGGCTGGAAGTCTAATGAAAAACTGTTTTTT. It is translated as CASSLGGGWKSNEKLFF. This chain uses TRBV7-9 with TRBJ1-4; 7 bases are a match to TRBD1. Unmatched junction bases numbered 8, after V lost 1 base and J lost 3 bases. CDR1 and CDR2 from the germline V gene are SEHNR and FQNEAQ (reference sequence). This CDR3 has 17 residues.

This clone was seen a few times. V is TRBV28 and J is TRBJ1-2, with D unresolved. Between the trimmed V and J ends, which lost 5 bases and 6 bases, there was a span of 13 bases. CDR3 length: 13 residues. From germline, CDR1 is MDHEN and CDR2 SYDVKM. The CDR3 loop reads CASSQVDIDGYTF. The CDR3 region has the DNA TGTGCCAGCAGTCAAGTAGATATCGATGGCTACACCTTC.

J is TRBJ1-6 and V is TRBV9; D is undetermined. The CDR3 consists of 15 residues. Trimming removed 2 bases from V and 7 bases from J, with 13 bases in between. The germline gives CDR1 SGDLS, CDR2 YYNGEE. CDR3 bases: TGTGCCAGCAGCGTTTCGCCAGCGGGAAATTCACCCCTCCACTTT. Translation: CASSVSPAGNSPLHF.

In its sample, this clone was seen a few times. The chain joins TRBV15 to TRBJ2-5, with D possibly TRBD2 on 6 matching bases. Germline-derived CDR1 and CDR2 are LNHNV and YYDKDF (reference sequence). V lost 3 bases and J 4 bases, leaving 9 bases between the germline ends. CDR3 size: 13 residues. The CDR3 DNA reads TGTGCCACCAGCAGCCTAGCGAGAGAGACCCAGTACTTC. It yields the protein CATSSLARETQYF. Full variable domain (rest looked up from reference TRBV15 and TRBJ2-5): DAMVIQNPRYQVTQFGKPVTLSCSQTLNHNVMYWYQQKSSQAPKLLFHYYDKDFNNEADTPDNFQSRRPNTSFCFLDIRSPGLGDTAMYLCATSSLARETQYFGPGTRLLVL.

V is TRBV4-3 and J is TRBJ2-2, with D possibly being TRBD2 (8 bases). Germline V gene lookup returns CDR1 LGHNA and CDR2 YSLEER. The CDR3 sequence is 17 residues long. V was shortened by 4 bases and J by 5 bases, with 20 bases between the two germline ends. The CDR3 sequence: CASSRRTSRGGTGELFF. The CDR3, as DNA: TGCGCCAGCAGCCGTCGGACTAGCAGGGGGGGTACCGGGGAGCTGTTTTTT.

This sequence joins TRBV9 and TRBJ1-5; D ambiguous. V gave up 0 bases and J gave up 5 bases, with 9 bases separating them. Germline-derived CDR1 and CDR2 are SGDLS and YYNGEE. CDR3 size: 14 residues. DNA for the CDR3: TGTGCCAGCAGCGTAGGAACACATGATCAGCCCCAGCATTTT. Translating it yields CASSVGTHDQPQHF.

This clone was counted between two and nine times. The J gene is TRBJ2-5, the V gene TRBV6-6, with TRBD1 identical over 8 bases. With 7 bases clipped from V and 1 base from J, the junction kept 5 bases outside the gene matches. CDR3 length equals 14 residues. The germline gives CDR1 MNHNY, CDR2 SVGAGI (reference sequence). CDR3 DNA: TGTGCCAGCACCCAGGACAGGGTCCAAGAGACCCAGTACTTC. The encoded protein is CASTQDRVQETQYF.